The rows below give T cell receptor beta chains drawn from one sample of a study of blood T cell repertoires in COVID-19. Data came from immunoSEQ multiplex PCR; TCRdb stores just in-frame clones and leaves some out. Of about 41,000 clones listed, 70% to 90% are singletons. Sequenced sample: peripheral blood. The receptors shown here come from a man aged 55 to 70 with acute or convalescent COVID-19. CDR3s include the opening cysteine and the closing phenylalanine or tryptophan. D genes are given only for firm matches. Rows give clone size only sometimes, using once, few, many, or a class for an expanded clone.

v_call	j_call	clone_size	d_call	cdr3_nt	cdr3_aa
TRBV5-1	TRBJ2-5	once	NA	TGCGCCAGCAGTCAGGGTGTAAGGAAAGAGACCCAGTACTTC	CASSQGVRKETQYF
TRBV7-2	TRBJ1-1	NA	NA	TGTGCCAGCAGCCGTCTCTCAGATAACACTGAAGCTTTCTTT	CASSRLSDNTEAFF
TRBV29-1	TRBJ2-7	NA	NA	TGCAGCGTTGCCGCGGGACCTTCTTACTCCTACGAGCAGTACTTC	CSVAAGPSYSYEQYF
TRBV9	TRBJ1-1	NA	NA	TGTGCCAGCAGCCCAGAGGGAGGGGGCACTGAAGCTTTCTTT	CASSPEGGGTEAFF
TRBV30	TRBJ1-5	once	TRBD1	TGTGCCTGGGGACAGGGAAATCAGCCCCAGCATTTT	CAWGQGNQPQHF
TRBV6-5	TRBJ2-5	NA	NA	TGTGCCAGCAGTTGGGGCGAGGAAGAGACCCAGTACTTC	CASSWGEEETQYF
TRBV18	TRBJ1-1	once	TRBD1	TGTGCCAGCTCACTGGGACAGGGGGCCGTTGGTGGAGCTTTCTTT	CASSLGQGAVGGAFF
TRBV5-1	TRBJ2-7	few	TRBD1	TGCGCCAGCAGCCCGGACAGGGGGTCCTACGAGCAGTACTTC	CASSPDRGSYEQYF
TRBV9	TRBJ1-5	NA	NA	TGTGCCAGCAGCGCCACCTGGCAGGCTGATCAGCCCCAGCATTTT	CASSATWQADQPQHF
TRBV14	TRBJ1-2	once	NA	TGTGCCAGCAGCCGCCAAGCCTCTAAATATGGCTACACCTTC	CASSRQASKYGYTF
TRBV2	TRBJ2-1	NA	TRBD1	TGTGCCAGCAGTGGTACCAGGGGGCACAATGAGCAGTTCTTC	CASSGTRGHNEQFF
TRBV6-2/TRBV6-3	TRBJ1-5	NA	NA	TGTGCCAGCAGTCCACAGGGAAATCAGCCCCAGCATTTT	CASSPQGNQPQHF
TRBV19	TRBJ2-1	NA	NA	TGTGCCAGACACGGCCGGGACTACAATGAGCAGTTCTTC	CARHGRDYNEQFF
TRBV9	TRBJ2-1	NA	TRBD2	TGTGCCAGCAGCCCCCGACTAGCGGGGGAGGGAGAGCAGTTCTTC	CASSPRLAGEGEQFF
TRBV7-9	TRBJ1-1	NA	NA	TGTGCCAGCAGGGGCTCCGACAGGTACACTGAAGCTTTCTTT	CASRGSDRYTEAFF
TRBV27	TRBJ2-7	NA	NA	TGTGCCAGCAGTTTGGCCGGACAGCGTACTTACGAGCAGTACTTC	CASSLAGQRTYEQYF
TRBV27	TRBJ2-5	NA	TRBD2	TGTGCCAGCAGCCCGGGACTAGCGGGGGAGGTGGAGACCCAGTACTTC	CASSPGLAGEVETQYF
TRBV28	TRBJ2-2	NA	TRBD2	TGTGCCAGCAGAGGGTCTGGGTCTAGCGGGCCAACCCCGAACACCGGGGAGCTGTTTTTT	CASRGSGSSGPTPNTGELFF
TRBV5-4	TRBJ1-1	NA	TRBD1	TGTGCCAGCAGCAACGACAGGGGGAAGGGGCGTGCTTTCTTT	CASSNDRGKGRAFF
TRBV6-7	TRBJ2-1	NA	TRBD2	TGTGCCAGCAGTTACTCGAAGGTTAGCGGGGGGGCCGTATACAATGAGCAGTTCTTC	CASSYSKVSGGAVYNEQFF
TRBV6-2/TRBV6-3	TRBJ1-5	few	NA	TGTGCCAGCAGTCTCGACGACGGACTCGGAAATCAGCCCCAGCATTTT	CASSLDDGLGNQPQHF
TRBV5-1	TRBJ2-1	once	NA	TGCGCCAGCAGCTTGGGGACCGGGACAGAGCAGTTCTTC	CASSLGTGTEQFF
TRBV6-1	TRBJ1-3	NA	NA	TGTGCCAGCAGTGAAGCGTCGACTTACTTGAACTCTGGAAACACCATATATTTT	CASSEASTYLNSGNTIYF
TRBV3-1/TRBV3-2	TRBJ1-5	NA	NA	TGTGCCAGCAGCCACAAACAGAATCAGCCCCAGCATTTT	CASSHKQNQPQHF
TRBV9	TRBJ2-1	NA	NA	TGTGCCAGCAGCGTAATGGGGGCAGACAATGAGCAGTTCTTC	CASSVMGADNEQFF
TRBV3-1/TRBV3-2	TRBJ2-3	NA	NA	TGTGCCAGCAGCCAAGCATTCCAGGGCGGCAGCACAGATACGCAGTATTTT	CASSQAFQGGSTDTQYF
TRBV3-1/TRBV3-2	TRBJ1-4	NA	TRBD1	TGTGCCAGCAGCCAAGGACAGGGAGATGAAAAACTGTTTTTT	CASSQGQGDEKLFF
TRBV10-3	TRBJ1-2	NA	NA	TGTGCCAGACGGGAGGGGGACGACTATGGCTACACCTTC	CARREGDDYGYTF
TRBV5-8	TRBJ2-3	NA	NA	TGTGCCAGCAGCGCCACCTACAGCTTTCCTAGCACAGATACGCAGTATTTT	CASSATYSFPSTDTQYF
TRBV27	TRBJ1-5	NA	NA	TGTGCCAGCAGCCCGTTATATACACAACATCAGCCCCAGCATTTT	CASSPLYTQHQPQHF
TRBV29-1	TRBJ2-7	once	NA	TGCAGCGTTGCACAGGGTCCCCTCCATGGGTACGAGCAGTACTTC	CSVAQGPLHGYEQYF
TRBV30	TRBJ2-3	NA	TRBD1	TGTGCCTGGGCGACAGGGTCCACAGATACGCAGTATTTT	CAWATGSTDTQYF
TRBV7-8	TRBJ1-3	NA	TRBD1	TGTGCCAGCAGCCCCTCTAGGACAGGGGGCTCTGGAAACACCATATATTTT	CASSPSRTGGSGNTIYF
TRBV12-5	TRBJ1-2	NA	NA	TGTGCTAGTGGCCCTACAGGGAACTATGGCTACACCTTC	CASGPTGNYGYTF
TRBV21-1	TRBJ2-2	NA	NA	TGTGCCAGCAGCAAAGCTTGTCCTAGCGGATACACCGGGGAGCTGTTTTTT	CASSKACPSGYTGELFF
TRBV5-5	TRBJ2-1	NA	NA	TGTGCCAGCAGCTCCCCCAACTTAGCGGAGGCCTACAATGAGCAGTTCTTC	CASSSPNLAEAYNEQFF
TRBV12-1	TRBJ2-2	NA	NA	TGTGCCAGCAGCGAGACTAGAAATCCCGGGGAGCTGTTTTTT	CASSETRNPGELFF
TRBV4-3	TRBJ2-2	NA	TRBD2	TGCGCCAGCAGCCGAAAAAGCGGGGGGGCAACCGGGGAGCTGTTTTTT	CASSRKSGGATGELFF
TRBV2	TRBJ1-4	NA	NA	TGTGCCAGCAGACCGACAGGACACTCCGAAAAACTGTTTTTT	CASRPTGHSEKLFF
TRBV19	TRBJ1-2	NA	NA	TGTGCCAGTAGTTCCCGAAAGGGAGGACTGGATGGCTACACCTTC	CASSSRKGGLDGYTF
TRBV7-8	TRBJ1-2	NA	NA	TGTGCCAGCAGCCGGACCGGGGAACCTGGCTACACCTTC	CASSRTGEPGYTF
TRBV14	TRBJ2-7	NA	NA	TGTGCCAGCAGCCAAGGGTTCTGGCAAGGGGGCGAGCAGTACTTC	CASSQGFWQGGEQYF
TRBV5-4	TRBJ1-1	NA	NA	TGTGCCAGCACCCCCGGGGGGGCTGGAGGGCTCACTGAAGCTTTCTTT	CASTPGGAGGLTEAFF
TRBV6-1	TRBJ1-1	NA	TRBD1	TGTGCCAGCAGTGAACTCCAGGGGGTTCGGACTGAAGCTTTCTTT	CASSELQGVRTEAFF
TRBV7-3	TRBJ2-1	NA	NA	TGTGCCAGCGGGCCAGACTACAATGAGCAGTTCTTC	CASGPDYNEQFF